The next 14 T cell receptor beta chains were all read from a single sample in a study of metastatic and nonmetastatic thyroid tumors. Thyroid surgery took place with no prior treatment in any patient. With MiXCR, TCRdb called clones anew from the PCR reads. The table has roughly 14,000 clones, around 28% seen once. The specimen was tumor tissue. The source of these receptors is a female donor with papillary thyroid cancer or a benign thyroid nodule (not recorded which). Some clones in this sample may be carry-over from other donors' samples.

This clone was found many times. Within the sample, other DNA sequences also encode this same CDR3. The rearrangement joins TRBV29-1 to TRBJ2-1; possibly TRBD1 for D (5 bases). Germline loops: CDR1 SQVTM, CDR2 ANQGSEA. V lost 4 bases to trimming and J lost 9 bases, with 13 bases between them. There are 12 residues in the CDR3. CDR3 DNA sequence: TGCAGCGTTGTATCAGGGTATAGTGAGCAGTTCTTC. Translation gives CSVVSGYSEQFF.

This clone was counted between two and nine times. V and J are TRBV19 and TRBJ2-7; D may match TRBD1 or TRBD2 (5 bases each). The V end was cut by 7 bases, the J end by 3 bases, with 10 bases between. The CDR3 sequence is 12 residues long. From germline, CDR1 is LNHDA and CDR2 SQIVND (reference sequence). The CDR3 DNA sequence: TGTGCCAGTAAGGGACCCCTCTACGAGCAGTACTTC. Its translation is CASKGPLYEQYF.

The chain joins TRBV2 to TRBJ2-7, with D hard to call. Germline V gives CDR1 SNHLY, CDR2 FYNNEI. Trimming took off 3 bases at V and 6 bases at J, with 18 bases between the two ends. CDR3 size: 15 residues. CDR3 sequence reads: CASSDGRVLPGEQYF. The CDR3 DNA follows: TGTGCCAGCAGTGACGGAAGGGTCCTCCCGGGCGAGCAGTACTTC.

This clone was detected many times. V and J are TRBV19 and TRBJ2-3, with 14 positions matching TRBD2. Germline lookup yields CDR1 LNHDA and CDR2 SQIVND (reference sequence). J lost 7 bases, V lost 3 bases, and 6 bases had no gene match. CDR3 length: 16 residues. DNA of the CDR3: TGTGCCAGTAGTATTGGGACTAGCGGGAGCTTGCATACGCAGTATTTT. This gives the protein CASSIGTSGSLHTQYF. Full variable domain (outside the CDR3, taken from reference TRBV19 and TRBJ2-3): DGGITQSPKYLFRKEGQNVTLSCEQNLNHDAMYWYRQDPGQGLRLIYYSQIVNDFQKGDIAEGYSVSREKKESFPLTVTSAQKNPTAFYLCASSIGTSGSLHTQYFGPGTRLTVL.

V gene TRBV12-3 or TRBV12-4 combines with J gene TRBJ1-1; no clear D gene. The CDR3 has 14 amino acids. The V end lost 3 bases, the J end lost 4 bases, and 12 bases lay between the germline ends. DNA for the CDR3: TGTGCCAGCAGTTTGCTAAGGGCAGGCACTGAAGCTTTCTTT. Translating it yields CASSLLRAGTEAFF.

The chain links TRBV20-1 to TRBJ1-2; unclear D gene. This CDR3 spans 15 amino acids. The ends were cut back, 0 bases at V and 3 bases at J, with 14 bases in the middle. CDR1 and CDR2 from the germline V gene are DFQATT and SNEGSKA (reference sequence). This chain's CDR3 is CSARDQWAWHYGYTF. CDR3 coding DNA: TGCAGTGCTAGAGATCAGTGGGCTTGGCACTATGGCTACACCTTC.

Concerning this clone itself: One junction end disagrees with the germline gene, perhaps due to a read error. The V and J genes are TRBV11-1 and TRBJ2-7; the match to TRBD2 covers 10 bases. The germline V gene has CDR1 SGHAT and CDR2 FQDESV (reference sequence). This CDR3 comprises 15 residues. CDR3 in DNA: TGTTCCAGCAGCTTATCTCCTAGCGGGGGCTACGAGCAGTACTTC. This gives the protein CSSSLSPSGGYEQYF.

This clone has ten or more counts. The chain's CDR3 is CASSLVGDSYEQYF. CDR3 DNA: TGTGCCAGCAGCTTAGTGGGGGACTCCTACGAGCAGTACTTC. V usage is TRBV11-2 and J usage is TRBJ2-7; possibly TRBD1 or TRBD2 for D (5 bases each). Trimming pared 1 base from V and 0 bases from J, leaving 7 bases between. The CDR3 length is 14 residues. Germline V gene data show CDR1 as SGHAT and CDR2 as FQNNGV. The complete variable domain, with remaining parts taken from reference TRBV11-2 and TRBJ2-7, reads EAGVAQSPRYKIIEKRQSVAFWCNPISGHATLYWYQQILGQGPKLLIQFQNNGVVDDSQLPKDRFSAERLKGVDSTLKIQPAKLEDSAVYLCASSLVGDSYEQYFGPGTRLTVT.

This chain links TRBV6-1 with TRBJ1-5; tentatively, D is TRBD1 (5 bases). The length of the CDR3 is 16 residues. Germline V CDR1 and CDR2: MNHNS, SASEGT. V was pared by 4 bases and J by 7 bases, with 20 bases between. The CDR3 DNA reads TGTGCCAGCAGTGTTCGGAAAGGGCAGGGAAGGCAGCCCCAGCATTTT. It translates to CASSVRKGQGRQPQHF.

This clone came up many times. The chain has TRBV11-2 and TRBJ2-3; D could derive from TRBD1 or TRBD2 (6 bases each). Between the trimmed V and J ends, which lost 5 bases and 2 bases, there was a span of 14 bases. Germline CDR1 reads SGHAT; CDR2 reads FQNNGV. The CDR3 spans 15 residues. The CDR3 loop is CASSRGAGPTDTQYF. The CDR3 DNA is TGTGCCAGCAGCAGGGGGGCTGGTCCCACAGATACGCAGTATTTT.

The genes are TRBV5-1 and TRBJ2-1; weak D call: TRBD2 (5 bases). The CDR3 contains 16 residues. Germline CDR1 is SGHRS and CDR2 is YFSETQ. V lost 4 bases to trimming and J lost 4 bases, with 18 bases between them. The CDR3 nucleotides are TGCGCCAGCAGCCCGGCTTCCCCCTCGGGATACAATGAGCAGTTCTTC. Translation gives CASSPASPSGYNEQFF.

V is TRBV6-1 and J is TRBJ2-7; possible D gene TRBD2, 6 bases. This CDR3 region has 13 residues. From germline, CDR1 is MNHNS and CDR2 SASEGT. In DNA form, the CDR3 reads TGTGCCATCAGTGAAGGAGGGGCCTACGAGCAGTACGTC. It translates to CAISEGGAYEQYV.

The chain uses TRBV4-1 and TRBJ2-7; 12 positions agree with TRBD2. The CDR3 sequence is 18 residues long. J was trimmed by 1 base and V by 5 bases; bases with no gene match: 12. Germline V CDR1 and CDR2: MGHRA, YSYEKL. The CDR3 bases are TGCGCCAGCAGCGCTGCCGGACTAGCGGGACTACAGTCCTACGAGCAGTACTTC. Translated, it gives CASSAAGLAGLQSYEQYF.

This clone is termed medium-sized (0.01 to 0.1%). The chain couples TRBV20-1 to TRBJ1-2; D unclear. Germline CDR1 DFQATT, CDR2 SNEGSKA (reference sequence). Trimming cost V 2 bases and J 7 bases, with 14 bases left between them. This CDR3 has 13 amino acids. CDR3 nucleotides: TGCAGTGCTAGAACACCATACTTGACTGGCTACACCTTC. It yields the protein CSARTPYLTGYTF.